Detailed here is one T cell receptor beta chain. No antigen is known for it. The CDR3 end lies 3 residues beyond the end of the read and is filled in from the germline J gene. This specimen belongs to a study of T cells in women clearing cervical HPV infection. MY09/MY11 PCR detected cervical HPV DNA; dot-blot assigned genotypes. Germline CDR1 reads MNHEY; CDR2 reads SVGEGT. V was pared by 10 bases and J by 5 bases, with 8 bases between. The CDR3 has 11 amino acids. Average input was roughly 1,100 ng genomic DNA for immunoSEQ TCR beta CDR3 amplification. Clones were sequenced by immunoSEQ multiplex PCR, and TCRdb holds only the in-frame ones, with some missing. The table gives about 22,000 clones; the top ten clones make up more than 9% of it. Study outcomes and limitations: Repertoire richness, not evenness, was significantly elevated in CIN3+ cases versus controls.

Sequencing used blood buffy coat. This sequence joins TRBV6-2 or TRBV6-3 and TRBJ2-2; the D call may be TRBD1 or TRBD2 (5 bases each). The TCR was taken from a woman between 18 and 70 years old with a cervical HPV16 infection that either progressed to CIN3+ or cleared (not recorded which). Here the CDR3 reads CATEGTGELFF. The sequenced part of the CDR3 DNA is TGTGCCACTGAGGGGACCGGGGAG.